This T cell receptor (beta chain) was retrieved from a study of PD-1 blockade in classical Hodgkin lymphoma. Autologous stem cell transplantation was followed by relapse in every patient, and brentuximab vedotin exposure varied. This clone was observed once. The repertoire was sequenced with immunoSEQ multiplex PCR; TCRdb's copy has only in-frame clones and lacks some. Of 39,000 or so clones in the sample, 70% to 90% were seen once. CDR1 and CDR2 from the germline V gene are SGHRS and YFSETQ. CDR3 length: 15 amino acids. Trimming removed 4 bases from V and 3 bases from J; junction bases left unmatched: 6.

This chain links TRBV5-1 with TRBJ2-7; 11 bases align to TRBD2. The clonotype was recovered from a human donor with classical Hodgkin lymphoma. Sequenced here: peripheral blood mononuclear cells (PBMCs), sampled before the second cycle of nivolumab. In nucleotides, the CDR3 is TGCGCCAGCAGCCATTCCGGGACTAGCGGCTACGAGCAGTACTTC. This gives the protein CASSHSGTSGYEQYF.